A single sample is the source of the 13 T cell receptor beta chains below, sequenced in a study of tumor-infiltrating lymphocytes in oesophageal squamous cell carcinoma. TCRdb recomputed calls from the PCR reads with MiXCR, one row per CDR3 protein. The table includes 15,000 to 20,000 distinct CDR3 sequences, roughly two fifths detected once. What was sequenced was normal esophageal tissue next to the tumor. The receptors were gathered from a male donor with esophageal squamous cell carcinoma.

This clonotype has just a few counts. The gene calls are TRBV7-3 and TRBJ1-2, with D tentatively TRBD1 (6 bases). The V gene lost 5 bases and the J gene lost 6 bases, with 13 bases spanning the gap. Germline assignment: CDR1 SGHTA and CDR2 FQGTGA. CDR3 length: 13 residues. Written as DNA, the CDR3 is TGTGCCAGCAGCCACACAGGGTTCGATGGCTACACCTTC. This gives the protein CASSHTGFDGYTF.

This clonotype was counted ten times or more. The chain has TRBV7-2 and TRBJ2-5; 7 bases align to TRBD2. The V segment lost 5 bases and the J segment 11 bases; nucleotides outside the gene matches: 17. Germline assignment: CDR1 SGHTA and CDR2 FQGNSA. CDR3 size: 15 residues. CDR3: CASSSGLVGYNEQYF. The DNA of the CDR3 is TGTGCCAGCAGCAGCGGACTAGTTGGGTACAATGAGCAGTACTTC.

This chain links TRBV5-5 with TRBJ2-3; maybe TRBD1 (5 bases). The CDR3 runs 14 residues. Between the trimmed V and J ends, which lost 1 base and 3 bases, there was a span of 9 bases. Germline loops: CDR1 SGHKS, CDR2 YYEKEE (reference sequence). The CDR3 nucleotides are TGTGCCAGCAGCTTGTTTGCAGGGACAGATACGCAGTATTTT. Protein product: CASSLFAGTDTQYF.

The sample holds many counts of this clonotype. The CDR3 nucleotides read TGTGCCAGCAGTTACCGTGACAGGAGGGAGACCCAGTACTTC. Its protein product is CASSYRDRRETQYF. The rearrangement uses TRBV6-6 and TRBJ2-5; tentative D call: TRBD1 (6 bases). The germline CDR1 and CDR2 sequences are MNHNY and SVGAGI (reference sequence). Trimming left V 2 bases short and J 5 bases short, with 12 bases between. This CDR3 has 14 residues.

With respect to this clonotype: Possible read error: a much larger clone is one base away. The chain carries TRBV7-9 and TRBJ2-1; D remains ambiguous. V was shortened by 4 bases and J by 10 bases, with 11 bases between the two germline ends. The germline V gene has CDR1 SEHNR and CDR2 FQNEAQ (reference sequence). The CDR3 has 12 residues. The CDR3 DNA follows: TGTGCCAGCAGCTCGAAGCCCTACGAGCAGTTCTTC. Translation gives CASSSKPYEQFF.

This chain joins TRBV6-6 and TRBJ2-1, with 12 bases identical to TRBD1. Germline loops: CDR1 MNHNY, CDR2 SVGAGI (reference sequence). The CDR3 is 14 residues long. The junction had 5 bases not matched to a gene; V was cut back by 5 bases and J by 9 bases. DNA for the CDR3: TGTGCCAGCAGTGACGGGACAGGGGGCATTGAGCAGTTCTTC. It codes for CASSDGTGGIEQFF.

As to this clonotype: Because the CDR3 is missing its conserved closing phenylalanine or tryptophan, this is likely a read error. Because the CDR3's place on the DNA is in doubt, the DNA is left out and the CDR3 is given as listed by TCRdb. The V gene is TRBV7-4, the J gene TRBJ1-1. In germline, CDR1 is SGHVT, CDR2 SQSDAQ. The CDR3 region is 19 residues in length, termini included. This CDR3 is CASSFRWREGEERPSTSGQ.

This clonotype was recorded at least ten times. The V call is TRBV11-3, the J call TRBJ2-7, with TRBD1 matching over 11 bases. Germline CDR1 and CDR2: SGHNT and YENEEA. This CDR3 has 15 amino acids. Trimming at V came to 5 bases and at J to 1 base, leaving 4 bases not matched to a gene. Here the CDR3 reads CASSPGQGASYEQYF. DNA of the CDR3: TGTGCCAGCAGCCCCGGACAGGGGGCGTCCTACGAGCAGTACTTC.

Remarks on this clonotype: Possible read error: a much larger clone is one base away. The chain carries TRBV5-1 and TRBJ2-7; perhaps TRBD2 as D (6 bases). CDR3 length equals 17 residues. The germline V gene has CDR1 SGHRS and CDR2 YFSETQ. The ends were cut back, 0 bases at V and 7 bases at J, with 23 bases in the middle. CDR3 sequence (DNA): TGCGCCAGCAGCTTGGCAGGCGGGGTGAGGGCCGGCGGTGAGCAGTACTTC. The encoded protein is CASSLAGGVRAGGEQYF.

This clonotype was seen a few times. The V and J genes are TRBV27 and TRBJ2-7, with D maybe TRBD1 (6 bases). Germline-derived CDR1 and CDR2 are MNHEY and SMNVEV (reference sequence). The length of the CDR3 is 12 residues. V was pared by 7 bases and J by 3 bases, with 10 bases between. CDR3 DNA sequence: TGTGCCAGCACCTTGACAGGCTACGAGCAGTACTTC. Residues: CASTLTGYEQYF.

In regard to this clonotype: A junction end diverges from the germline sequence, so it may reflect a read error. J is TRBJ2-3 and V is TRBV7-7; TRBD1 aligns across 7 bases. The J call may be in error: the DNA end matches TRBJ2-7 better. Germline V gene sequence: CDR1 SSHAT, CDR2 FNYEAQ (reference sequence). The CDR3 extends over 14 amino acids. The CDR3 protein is CASSLGQGDYEQYF. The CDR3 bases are TGTGCTAGCAGCTTGGGGCAGGGGGACTACGAGCAGTACTTC.

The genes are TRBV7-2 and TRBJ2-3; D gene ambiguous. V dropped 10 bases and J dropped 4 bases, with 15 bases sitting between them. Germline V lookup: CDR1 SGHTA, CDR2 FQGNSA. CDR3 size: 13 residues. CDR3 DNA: TGTGCCACCGTTGAGGCTGGGGCAGATACGCAGTATTTT. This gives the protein CATVEAGADTQYF.

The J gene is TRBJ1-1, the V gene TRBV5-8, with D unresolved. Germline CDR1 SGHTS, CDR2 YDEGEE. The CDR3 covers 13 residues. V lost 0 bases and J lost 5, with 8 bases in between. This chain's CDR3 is CASSLGVWTEAFF. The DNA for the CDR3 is TGTGCCAGCAGCTTGGGGGTCTGGACTGAAGCTTTCTTT.